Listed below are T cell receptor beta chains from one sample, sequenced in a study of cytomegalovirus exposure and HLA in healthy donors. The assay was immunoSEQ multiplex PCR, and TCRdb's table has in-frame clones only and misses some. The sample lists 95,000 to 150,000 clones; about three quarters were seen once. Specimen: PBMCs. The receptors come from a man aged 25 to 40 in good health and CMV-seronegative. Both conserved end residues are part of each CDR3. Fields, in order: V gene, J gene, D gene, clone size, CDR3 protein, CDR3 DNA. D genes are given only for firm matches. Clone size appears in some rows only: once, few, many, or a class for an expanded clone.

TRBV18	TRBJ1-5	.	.	CASSLTGNQPQHF	TGTGCCAGCTCACTTACAGGGAATCAGCCCCAGCATTTT
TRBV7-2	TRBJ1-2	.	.	CASSLDGLGYTF	TGTGCCAGCAGCTTAGATGGGCTCGGCTACACCTTC
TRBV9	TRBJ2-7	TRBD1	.	CASSVGGQGAYEQYF	TGTGCCAGCAGCGTAGGGGGCCAGGGGGCCTACGAGCAGTACTTC
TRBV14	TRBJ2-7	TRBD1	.	CASSQGKGDRISYEQYF	TGTGCCAGCAGCCAAGGAAAAGGGGACAGGATTTCCTACGAGCAGTACTTC
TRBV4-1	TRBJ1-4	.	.	CASSQWGRSGEKLFF	TGCGCCAGCAGCCAGTGGGGCAGGTCAGGGGAAAAACTGTTTTTT
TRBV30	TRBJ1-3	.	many	CAWSVLSGNTIYF	TGTGCCTGGAGTGTACTGAGTGGAAACACCATATATTTT
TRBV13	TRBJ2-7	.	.	CASSPGSREYEQYF	TGTGCCAGCAGCCCAGGATCGAGAGAGTACGAGCAGTACTTC
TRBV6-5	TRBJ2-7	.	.	CASSWVRGPYEQYF	TGTGCCAGCAGTTGGGTACGCGGCCCCTACGAGCAGTACTTC
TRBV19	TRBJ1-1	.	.	CASSIGRYRENTEAFF	TGTGCCAGTAGTATAGGCCGTTATAGAGAGAACACTGAAGCTTTCTTT
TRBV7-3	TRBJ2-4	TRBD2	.	CASSSPGLDKNIQYF	TGTGCCAGCAGCTCCCCGGGACTAGACAAAAACATTCAGTACTTC
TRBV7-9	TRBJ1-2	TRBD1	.	CAVKQGRNYGYTF	TGTGCCGTTAAACAGGGGCGGAACTATGGCTACACCTTC
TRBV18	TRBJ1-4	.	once	CASSPPDSINEKLFF	TGTGCCAGCTCACCACCGGACAGCATTAATGAAAAACTGTTTTTT
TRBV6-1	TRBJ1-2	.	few	CASSERRRVSGGYTF	TGTGCCAGCAGTGAAAGACGCAGGGTATCCGGGGGCTACACCTTC
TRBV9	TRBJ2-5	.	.	CASSVGRRGETQYF	TGTGCCAGCAGCGTAGGTCGTCGGGGAGAGACCCAGTACTTC
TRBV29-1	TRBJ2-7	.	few	CSARDSGSYEQYF	TGCAGCGCCCGGGACTCGGGGTCCTACGAGCAGTACTTC
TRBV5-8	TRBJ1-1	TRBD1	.	CASSDRDRGPWNTEAFF	TGTGCCAGCAGCGACCGGGACAGGGGTCCATGGAACACTGAAGCTTTCTTT
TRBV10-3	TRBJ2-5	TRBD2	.	CAISPSSGGLQETQYF	TGTGCCATCAGCCCCTCTAGCGGGGGGCTCCAAGAGACCCAGTACTTC
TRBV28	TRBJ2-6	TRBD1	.	CASRPGGSGANVLTF	TGTGCCAGCAGACCAGGGGGATCTGGGGCCAACGTCCTGACTTTC
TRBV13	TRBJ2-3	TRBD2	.	CASSFIAGGWDTQYF	TGTGCCAGCAGCTTTATAGCGGGGGGATGGGATACGCAGTATTTT
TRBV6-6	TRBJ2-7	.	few	CASVLSANSYEQYF	TGTGCCAGCGTCCTTTCAGCGAACTCCTACGAGCAGTACTTC
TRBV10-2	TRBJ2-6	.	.	CASSGETSSSGANVLTF	TGCGCCAGCAGTGGGGAGACTTCGAGCTCTGGGGCCAACGTCCTGACTTTC
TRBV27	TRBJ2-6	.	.	CASSLGHGGANVLTF	TGTGCCAGCAGCCTGGGACACGGCGGGGCCAACGTCCTGACTTTC
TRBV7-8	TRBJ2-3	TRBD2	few	CASSSRTSVNTDTQYF	TGTGCCAGCAGTTCCAGGACTAGCGTAAACACAGATACGCAGTATTTT
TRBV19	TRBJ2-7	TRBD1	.	CASSFRDSREQYF	TGTGCCAGTAGTTTCCGGGACAGCCGCGAGCAGTACTTC
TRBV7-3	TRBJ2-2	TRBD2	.	CASSPRGGTATGELFF	TGTGCCAGCAGCCCGCGCGGGGGTACCGCAACCGGGGAGCTGTTTTTT
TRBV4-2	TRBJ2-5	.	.	CASSQDFPLAFQETQYF	TGTGCCAGCAGCCAAGATTTTCCTCTGGCTTTTCAAGAGACCCAGTACTTC
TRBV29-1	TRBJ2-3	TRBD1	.	CSVGITGADTQYF	TGCAGCGTGGGTATCACAGGGGCGGATACGCAGTATTTT
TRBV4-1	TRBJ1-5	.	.	CASSHTTGRGQPQHF	TGCGCCAGCAGCCACACCACGGGCCGGGGTCAGCCCCAGCATTTT
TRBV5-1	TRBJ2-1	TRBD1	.	CASTDRAYNEQFF	TGCGCCAGCACGGACAGGGCATACAATGAGCAGTTCTTC
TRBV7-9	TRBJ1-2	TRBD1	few	CSSSLGNYRDSDYGYTF	TGTTCCAGCAGCTTAGGGAACTACCGGGACAGCGACTATGGCTACACCTTC
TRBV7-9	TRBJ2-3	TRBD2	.	CASSLVRTSGADTQYF	TGTGCCAGCAGCTTAGTTCGTACTAGCGGGGCAGATACGCAGTATTTT
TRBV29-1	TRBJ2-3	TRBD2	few	CSGKRGWAQDTQYF	TGCAGCGGGAAGCGGGGTTGGGCCCAAGATACGCAGTATTTT